The rows below give T cell receptor beta chains drawn from one sample of a study of blood T cell repertoires in COVID-19. TCRdb's copy holds only in-frame clones and misses some; the assay was immunoSEQ multiplex PCR. The sample shows tens of thousands of clones, roughly 80% of them seen only once. Sequencing used peripheral blood. The receptor source for this set is a human donor in a cohort sampled during active COVID-19. Both conserved end residues are part of each CDR3. A D gene is named only where the DNA matches it firmly. Size tells how often a clone was seen (once, few, many) or the class of an expanded clone, and some rows leave it out.

d_gene	v_gene	abundance	j_gene	CDR3nt	CDR3aa
-	TRBV2	-	TRBJ2-3	TGTGCCAGCAGGAGGGACAAGACGCAGTATTTT	CASRRDKTQYF
TRBD1	TRBV2	-	TRBJ1-5	TGTGCCAGCAGTGAAGCGGGACAGGGCCGTATTGATCAGCCCCAGCATTTT	CASSEAGQGRIDQPQHF
-	TRBV20-1	-	TRBJ2-3	TGCAGTGCTAGATCCCGAGATACGCAGTATTTT	CSARSRDTQYF
TRBD2	TRBV2	-	TRBJ2-1	TGTGCCGTCCCGACTAGCGCCCACGGTAATGAGCAGTTCTTC	CAVPTSAHGNEQFF
TRBD2	TRBV5-4	few	TRBJ2-1	TGTGCCAGCAGCTCCGCCGCGGGGGGCCCTAGTGGTGAGCAGTTCTTC	CASSSAAGGPSGEQFF
TRBD1	TRBV9	-	TRBJ1-2	TGTGCCAGCAGCGTAGACTCCAGGGGGCGCGGCTATGGCTACACCTTC	CASSVDSRGRGYGYTF
TRBD2	TRBV9	-	TRBJ2-3	TGTGCCAGCAGCGCGCGCGGGGGGATCACAGATACGCAGTATTTT	CASSARGGITDTQYF
TRBD2	TRBV6-4	few	TRBJ2-5	TGTGCCAGCAGTGGGACTAGCGGGCCTCAAGAGACCCAGTACTTC	CASSGTSGPQETQYF
TRBD1	TRBV5-1	-	TRBJ2-7	TGCGCCAGCAGCTGGGACAGGGGACACGAGCAGTACTTC	CASSWDRGHEQYF
-	TRBV4-2	-	TRBJ2-3	TGTGCCAGCAGCCAAGACGGCAGGGTCACAGATACGCAGTATTTT	CASSQDGRVTDTQYF
TRBD1	TRBV5-1	-	TRBJ1-1	TGCGCCAGCAGCCGGGACAGGGGGTACACTGAAGCTTTCTTT	CASSRDRGYTEAFF
-	TRBV30	-	TRBJ2-6	TGTGCCTGGGTACAGGGTGGGGCCAACGTCCTGACTTTC	CAWVQGGANVLTF
TRBD2	TRBV15	-	TRBJ2-3	TGTGCCACCAGCAGAGGTTCTAGCGGGAGCACAGATACGCAGTATTTT	CATSRGSSGSTDTQYF
-	TRBV12-3/TRBV12-4	-	TRBJ2-3	TGTGCCAGCAGTTTCGGCACAGATACGCAGTATTTT	CASSFGTDTQYF
TRBD2	TRBV9	few	TRBJ2-7	TGTGCCAGCAGTGCCGGGACTAGCAGAGGATACGAGCAGTACTTC	CASSAGTSRGYEQYF
-	TRBV6-1	-	TRBJ1-2	TGTGCCAGCAGTGAAGACGCGTTGACAGTGCCCTACTATGGCTACACCTTC	CASSEDALTVPYYGYTF
-	TRBV15	few	TRBJ2-1	TGTGCCACCAGCAGACAGGGTTCCTACAATGAGCAGTTCTTC	CATSRQGSYNEQFF
TRBD2	TRBV6-6	-	TRBJ2-5	TGTGCCAGCAGACGTTTCGCAGCGGGGGGGGAGACCCAGTACTTC	CASRRFAAGGETQYF
-	TRBV2	-	TRBJ1-1	TGTGCCAGCAGTGAACTAGGCACACTGGCAGATCTGAACACTGAAGCTTTCTTT	CASSELGTLADLNTEAFF
TRBD2	TRBV7-8	-	TRBJ2-2	TGTGCCAGCAGCCCACTAGCGGGGGAGGCCGGGGAGCTGTTTTTT	CASSPLAGEAGELFF
TRBD1	TRBV27	-	TRBJ1-2	TGTGCCAGCAGTTTATCACAGGGGAACTATGGCTACACCTTC	CASSLSQGNYGYTF
-	TRBV5-1	-	TRBJ2-7	TGCGCCAGCAGCTTGACCCGACAGTTCGAGCAGTACTTC	CASSLTRQFEQYF
-	TRBV7-2	once	TRBJ2-1	TGTGCCAGCAGCTTAGCCGCGGGGCGGGTTGACAATGAGCAGTTCTTC	CASSLAAGRVDNEQFF
-	TRBV6-5	-	TRBJ1-4	TGTGCGACGCGCCAGGGAGGGGAAAAACTGTTTTTT	CATRQGGEKLFF
-	TRBV7-8	-	TRBJ2-5	TGTGCCAGCAGCTTAGGAAACATCCAAGAGACCCAGTACTTC	CASSLGNIQETQYF
-	TRBV2	once	TRBJ2-1	TGTGCCAGCAGGGCAGGGGCATTTAATGAGCAGTTCTTC	CASRAGAFNEQFF
-	TRBV30	-	TRBJ1-6	TGTGCCTGGAGTGGTGGCAGGGGCTCATGGGATTCACCCCTCCACTTT	CAWSGGRGSWDSPLHF
TRBD1	TRBV2	-	TRBJ2-7	TGTGCCAGCAAGAGGACAGGGGTGTACGAGCAGTACTTC	CASKRTGVYEQYF
-	TRBV6-5	-	TRBJ1-5	TGTGCCAGCAGACCGGGCCAGGGCGGCAATCAGCCCCAGCATTTT	CASRPGQGGNQPQHF
-	TRBV5-6	-	TRBJ1-5	TGTGCCAGCAGCTTGAGGAGGGGTGTCGATCAGCCCCAGCATTTT	CASSLRRGVDQPQHF
TRBD2	TRBV2	once	TRBJ2-7	TGTGCCAGCAGTGCAACCCTGACTAGCGGGGGGCCTCAGTACTTC	CASSATLTSGGPQYF
-	TRBV6-1	-	TRBJ2-3	TGTGCCAGCAGTGACACGGCGGGGAGCACAGATACGCAGTATTTT	CASSDTAGSTDTQYF
-	TRBV7-3	-	TRBJ1-1	TGTGCCAGCAGTCCTCAGGAGAACACTGAAGCTTTCTTT	CASSPQENTEAFF
-	TRBV6-1	-	TRBJ1-3	TGTGCCAGCAGTGAGTGGACGGGGAACTCTGGAAACACCATATATTTT	CASSEWTGNSGNTIYF
-	TRBV2	-	TRBJ1-2	TGTGCCAGCAGTGAGGGGAGGGGCAATTACTATGGCTACACCTTC	CASSEGRGNYYGYTF
-	TRBV2	-	TRBJ2-6	TGTGCCAGCAGTGAATCAGGGGCTGGGGCCAACGTCCTGACTTTC	CASSESGAGANVLTF
TRBD1	TRBV28	-	TRBJ1-5	TGTGCCAGCAGTTTGAGGACAGGGAATCAGCCCCAGCATTTT	CASSLRTGNQPQHF
-	TRBV6-6	-	TRBJ2-3	TGTGCCAGCAGTTACGACGGCAGGGGTATAGATACGCAGTATTTT	CASSYDGRGIDTQYF
-	TRBV29-1	-	TRBJ2-1	TGCAGCGTTGAAGGACAATCAAGGGGATACTACAATGAGCAGTTCTTC	CSVEGQSRGYYNEQFF
-	TRBV9	-	TRBJ1-1	TGTGCCAGCAGCGTAGGATCCCGCGGGAGAAAGAACACTGAAGCTTTCTTT	CASSVGSRGRKNTEAFF
TRBD1	TRBV7-9	-	TRBJ2-1	TGTGCCAGCAGTTCCCCGACAGGGGGTTACAATGAGCAGTTCTTC	CASSSPTGGYNEQFF
-	TRBV28	-	TRBJ2-7	TGTGCCAGCACCCAGTCCTACGAGCAGTACTTC	CASTQSYEQYF
-	TRBV10-3	-	TRBJ1-3	TGTGCCATCAGTGACCGCAGCTCTGGAAACACCATATATTTT	CAISDRSSGNTIYF
TRBD2	TRBV7-3	-	TRBJ2-3	TGTGCCAGCGGACTAGCGGGGGGTGATACGCAGTATTTT	CASGLAGGDTQYF
TRBD1	TRBV7-8	-	TRBJ2-2	TGTGCCAGCAGCTTGAGGGGGCGCGCCGGGGAGCTGTTTTTT	CASSLRGRAGELFF
TRBD1	TRBV2	-	TRBJ1-2	TGTGCCAGCAGTGAAGTCGCAGGGGGCTATGGCTACACCTTC	CASSEVAGGYGYTF
-	TRBV14	-	TRBJ2-1	TGTGCCAGCAGCGGGGCAGTTTACAATGAGCAGTTCTTC	CASSGAVYNEQFF
-	TRBV7-9	-	TRBJ2-7	TGTGCCAGCAGCACCTCTACAGGGTTCGAGCAGTACTTC	CASSTSTGFEQYF
-	TRBV7-2	-	TRBJ2-7	TGTGCCAGCAGCTTAAAGCCCCCACCCCGCTCCTACGAGCAGTACTTC	CASSLKPPPRSYEQYF
-	TRBV19	-	TRBJ1-1	TGTGCCAGTAAGGGATCCCGGGGAACTGAAGCTTTCTTT	CASKGSRGTEAFF
-	TRBV28	-	TRBJ2-2	TGTGCCAGCAGTTTCGACAGGTCCTGGGGCGGGGAGCTGTTTTTT	CASSFDRSWGGELFF
-	TRBV20-1	-	TRBJ1-1	TGCAGTGCCAGTGGGTCGAGCGAAGAGGCTTTCTTT	CSASGSSEEAFF
-	TRBV27	-	TRBJ2-7	TGTGCCAGCAGTTACGCCCAGGGATACTCCTACGAGCAGTACTTC	CASSYAQGYSYEQYF
TRBD2	TRBV9	-	TRBJ2-7	TGTGCCAGCAGCGTAGAAGCTAGCGGTTCCTACGAGCAGTACTTC	CASSVEASGSYEQYF
-	TRBV7-2	-	TRBJ1-5	TGTGCCAGCAGCTTGCAGGGGCTCAATCAGCCCCAGCATTTT	CASSLQGLNQPQHF
-	TRBV10-1	-	TRBJ2-1	TGCGCCAGCAGTGAGCCGCCCCTATACAATGAGCAGTTCTTC	CASSEPPLYNEQFF
-	TRBV6-2/TRBV6-3	-	TRBJ1-2	TGTGCCAGCAGCCGGGGCCCCTATGGCTACACCTTC	CASSRGPYGYTF
-	TRBV5-8	-	TRBJ1-6	TGTGCCAGCAGCTCGAAGACGGGAACGGGGGATTCACCCCTCCACTTT	CASSSKTGTGDSPLHF
-	TRBV5-1	once	TRBJ1-4	TGCGCCAGCAGCTTGGATACCCAGCGCGATAATGAAAAACTGTTTTTT	CASSLDTQRDNEKLFF